This T cell receptor beta chain was captured by sequencing in a study of OX40 agonist ivuxolimab in advanced cancers. Clones were read by immunoSEQ multiplex PCR, and TCRdb kept only the in-frame ones, dropping some. The profile shows under 95,000 clones, roughly 88% of them singletons. This sample comprised CD4+ or CD8+ T cells sorted from blood, obtained in a trial of the OX40 agonist ivuxolimab. This TCR was recovered from an adult with an advanced solid tumor such as melanoma, head and neck, liver or kidney cancer.

CDR3 in DNA: TGTGCCAGTAGTTCGGAACTCACTGGGGGGCGGCCCCAGCATTTT. As protein: CASSSELTGGRPQHF. This chain connects TRBV19 to TRBJ1-5, with D perhaps TRBD1 (6 bases). Germline CDR1 is LNHDA and CDR2 is SQIVND (reference sequence). Deletions cut 5 bases from V and 9 bases from J, with 20 bases between. The CDR3 consists of 15 residues.